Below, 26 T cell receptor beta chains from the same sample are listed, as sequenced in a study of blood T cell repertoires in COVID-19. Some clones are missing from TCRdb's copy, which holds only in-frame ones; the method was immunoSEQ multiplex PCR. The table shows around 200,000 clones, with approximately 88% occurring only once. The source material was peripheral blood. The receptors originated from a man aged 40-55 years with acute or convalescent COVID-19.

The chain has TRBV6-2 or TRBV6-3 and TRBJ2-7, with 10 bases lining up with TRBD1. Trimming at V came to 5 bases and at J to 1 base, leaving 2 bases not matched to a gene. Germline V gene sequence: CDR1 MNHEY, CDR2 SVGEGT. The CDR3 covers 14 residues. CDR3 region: CASSRTGGSYEQYF. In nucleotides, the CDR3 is TGTGCCAGCAGTAGGACAGGGGGTTCCTACGAGCAGTACTTC.

CDR3 bases: TGTGCCACCAGTGGCGGACAGGGGAAGCTTGGTTCGACAGATACGCAGTATTTT. Translation: CATSGGQGKLGSTDTQYF. This sequence joins TRBV24-1 and TRBJ2-3; TRBD1 aligns across 9 bases. CDR3 size: 18 residues. The ends lost 5 bases at V and 3 bases at J; junction bases unmatched: 14. Germline V lookup: CDR1 KGHDR, CDR2 SFDVKD.

CDR3 protein: CASGDTRDQGWTGELFF. CDR3 nucleotides: TGTGCTAGTGGTGATACCCGGGATCAGGGGTGGACCGGGGAGCTGTTTTTT. This chain uses TRBV12-5 with TRBJ2-2, with D maybe TRBD1 (6 bases). Per the germline V gene, CDR1 is LGHNT and CDR2 is FRNRAP. The CDR3 has 17 residues. V was trimmed by 5 bases and J by 5 bases, leaving 21 bases between them.

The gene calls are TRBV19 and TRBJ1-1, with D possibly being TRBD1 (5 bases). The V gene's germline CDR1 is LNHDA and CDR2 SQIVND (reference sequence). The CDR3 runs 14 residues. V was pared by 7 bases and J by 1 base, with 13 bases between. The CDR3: CASIPRRGNTEAFF. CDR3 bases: TGTGCCAGTATTCCCCGGAGGGGGAACACTGAAGCTTTCTTT.

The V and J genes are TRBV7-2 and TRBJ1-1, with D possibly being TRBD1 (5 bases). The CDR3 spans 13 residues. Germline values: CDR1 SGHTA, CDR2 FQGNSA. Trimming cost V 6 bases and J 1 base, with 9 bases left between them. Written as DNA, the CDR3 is TGTGCCAGCAGTCAGGGTTGGAACACTGAAGCTTTCTTT. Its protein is CASSQGWNTEAFF.

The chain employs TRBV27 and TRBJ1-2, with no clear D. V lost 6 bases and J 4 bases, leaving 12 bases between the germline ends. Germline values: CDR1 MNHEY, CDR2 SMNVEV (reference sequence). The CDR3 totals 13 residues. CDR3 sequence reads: CASSGQASYGYTF. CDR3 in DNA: TGTGCCAGCAGCGGCCAGGCCAGCTATGGCTACACCTTC.

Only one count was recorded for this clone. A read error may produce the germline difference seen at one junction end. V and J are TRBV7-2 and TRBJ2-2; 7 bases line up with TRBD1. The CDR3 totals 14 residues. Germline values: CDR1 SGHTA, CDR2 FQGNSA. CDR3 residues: CASSLGTVTGELFF. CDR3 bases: TGTGCCAGCAGCTTGGGGACAGTCACCGGAGAGCTGTTTTTT.

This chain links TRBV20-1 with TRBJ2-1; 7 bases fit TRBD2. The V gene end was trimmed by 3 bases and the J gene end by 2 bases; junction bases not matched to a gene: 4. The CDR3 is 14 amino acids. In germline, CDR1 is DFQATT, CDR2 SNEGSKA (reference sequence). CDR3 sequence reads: CSASSGTTYNEQFF. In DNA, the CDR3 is TGCAGTGCTAGTAGTGGGACTACCTACAATGAGCAGTTCTTC.

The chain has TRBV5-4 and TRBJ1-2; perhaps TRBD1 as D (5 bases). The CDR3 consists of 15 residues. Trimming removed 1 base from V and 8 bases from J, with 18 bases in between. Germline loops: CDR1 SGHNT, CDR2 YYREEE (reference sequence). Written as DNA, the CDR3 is TGTGCCAGCAGCTTGACGGGCCGGGACTCACGAGGCTACACCTTC. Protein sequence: CASSLTGRDSRGYTF. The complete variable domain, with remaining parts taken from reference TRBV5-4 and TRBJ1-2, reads ETGVTQSPTHLIKTRGQQVTLRCSSQSGHNTVSWYQQALGQGPQFIFQYYREEENGRGNFPPRFSGLQFPNYSSELNVNALELDDSALYLCASSLTGRDSRGYTFGSGTRLTVV.

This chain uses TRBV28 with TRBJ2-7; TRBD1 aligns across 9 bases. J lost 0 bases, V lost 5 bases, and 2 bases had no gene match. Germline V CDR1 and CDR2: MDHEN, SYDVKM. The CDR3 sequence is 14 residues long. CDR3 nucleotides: TGTGCCAGCAGTCCGGACAGGGGCTCCTACGAGCAGTACTTC. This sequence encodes CASSPDRGSYEQYF.

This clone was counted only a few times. CDR3 loop: CASSFSDRAGSLHF. CDR3 nucleotide sequence: TGTGCCAGCAGCTTCAGTGACAGGGCTGGGTCCCTCCACTTT. J is TRBJ1-6 and V is TRBV5-6; TRBD1 agrees at 7 bases. This CDR3 is built from 14 residues. CDR1 is SGHDT and CDR2 is YYEEEE in the germline V gene. The ends lost 2 bases at V and 14 bases at J; junction bases unmatched: 10.

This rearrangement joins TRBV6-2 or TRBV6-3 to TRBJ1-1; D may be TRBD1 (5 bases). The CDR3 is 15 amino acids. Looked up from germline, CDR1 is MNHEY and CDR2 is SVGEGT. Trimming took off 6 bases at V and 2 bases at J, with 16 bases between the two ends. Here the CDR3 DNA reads TGTGCCAGCAGCCCCCTGGGGACTAAAAACACTGAAGCTTTCTTT. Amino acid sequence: CASSPLGTKNTEAFF.

CDR3 amino acids: CASSPTGVLNTEAFF. Written as DNA, the CDR3 is TGTGCCAGCAGCCCGACAGGGGTATTGAACACTGAAGCTTTCTTT. This chain links TRBV5-4 with TRBJ1-1, with 8 nucleotides matching TRBD1. After removal of 4 bases from V and 0 bases from J, the junction contained 5 bases not matched to a gene. Germline V CDR1 and CDR2: SGHNT, YYREEE (reference sequence). The CDR3 runs to 15 residues.

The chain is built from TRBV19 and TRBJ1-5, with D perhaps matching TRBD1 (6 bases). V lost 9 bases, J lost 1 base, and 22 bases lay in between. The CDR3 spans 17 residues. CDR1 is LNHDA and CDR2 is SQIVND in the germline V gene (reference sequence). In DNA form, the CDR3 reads TGTGCCAGCCTTCCCACCCGACAGGTCTTGAGCAATCAGCCCCAGCATTTT. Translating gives CASLPTRQVLSNQPQHF.

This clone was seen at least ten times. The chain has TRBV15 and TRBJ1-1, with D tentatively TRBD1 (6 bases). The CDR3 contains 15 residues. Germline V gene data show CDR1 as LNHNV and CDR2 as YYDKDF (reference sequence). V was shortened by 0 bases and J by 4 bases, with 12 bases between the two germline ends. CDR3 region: CATSRETAGATEAFF. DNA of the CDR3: TGTGCCACCAGCAGAGAAACAGCAGGGGCCACTGAAGCTTTCTTT.

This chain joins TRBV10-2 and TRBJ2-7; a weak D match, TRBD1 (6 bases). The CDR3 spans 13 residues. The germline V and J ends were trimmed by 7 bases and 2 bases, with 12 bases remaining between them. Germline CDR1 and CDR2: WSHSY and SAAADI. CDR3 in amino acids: CASTPGAAYEQYF. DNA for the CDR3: TGCGCCAGCACTCCAGGGGCCGCCTACGAGCAGTACTTC.

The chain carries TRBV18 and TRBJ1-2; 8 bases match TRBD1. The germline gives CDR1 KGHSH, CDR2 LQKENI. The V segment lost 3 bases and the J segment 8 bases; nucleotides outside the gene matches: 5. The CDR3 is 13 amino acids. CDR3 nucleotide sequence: TGTGCCAGCTCACCGGACAGGGAGAGGGGCTACACCTTC. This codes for CASSPDRERGYTF. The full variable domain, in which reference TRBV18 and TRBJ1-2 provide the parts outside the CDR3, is NAGVMQNPRHLVRRRGQEARLRCSPMKGHSHVYWYRQLPEEGLKFMVYLQKENIIDESGMPKERFSAEFPKEGPSILRIQQVVRGDSAAYFCASSPDRERGYTFGSGTRLTVV.

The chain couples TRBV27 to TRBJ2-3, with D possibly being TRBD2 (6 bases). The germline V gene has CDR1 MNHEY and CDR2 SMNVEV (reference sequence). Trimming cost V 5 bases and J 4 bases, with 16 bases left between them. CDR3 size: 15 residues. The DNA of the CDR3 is TGTGCCAGCAGTCCTCAGGCCCGGAGGGCAGATACGCAGTATTTT. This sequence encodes CASSPQARRADTQYF.

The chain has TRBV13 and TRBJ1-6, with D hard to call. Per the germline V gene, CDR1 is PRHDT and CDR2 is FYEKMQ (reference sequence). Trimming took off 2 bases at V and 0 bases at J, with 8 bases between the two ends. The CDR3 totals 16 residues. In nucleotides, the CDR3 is TGTGCCAGCAGCTTACAGGCCGGCTCCTATAATTCACCCCTCCACTTT. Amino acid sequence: CASSLQAGSYNSPLHF.

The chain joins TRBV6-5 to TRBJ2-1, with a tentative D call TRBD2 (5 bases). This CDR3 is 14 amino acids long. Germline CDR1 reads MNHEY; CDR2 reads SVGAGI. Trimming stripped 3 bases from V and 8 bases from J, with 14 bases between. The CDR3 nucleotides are TGTGCCAGCAGTTATCGTCGAGGGTCAGATGAGCAGTTCTTC. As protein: CASSYRRGSDEQFF.

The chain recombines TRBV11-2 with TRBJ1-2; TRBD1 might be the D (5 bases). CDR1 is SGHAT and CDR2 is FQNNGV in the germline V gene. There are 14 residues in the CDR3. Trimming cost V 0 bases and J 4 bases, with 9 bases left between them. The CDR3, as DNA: TGTGCCAGCAGCTTAGATAGACAGTCCTATGGCTACACCTTC. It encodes CASSLDRQSYGYTF. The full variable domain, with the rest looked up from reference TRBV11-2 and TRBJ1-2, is EAGVAQSPRYKIIEKRQSVAFWCNPISGHATLYWYQQILGQGPKLLIQFQNNGVVDDSQLPKDRFSAERLKGVDSTLKIQPAKLEDSAVYLCASSLDRQSYGYTFGSGTRLTVV.

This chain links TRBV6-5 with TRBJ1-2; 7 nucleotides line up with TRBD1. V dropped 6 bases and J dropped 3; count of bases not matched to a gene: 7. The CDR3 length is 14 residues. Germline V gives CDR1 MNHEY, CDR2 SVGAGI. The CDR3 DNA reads TGTGCCAGCAGACCCGGGACAGCCTACTATGGCTACACCTTC. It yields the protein CASRPGTAYYGYTF.

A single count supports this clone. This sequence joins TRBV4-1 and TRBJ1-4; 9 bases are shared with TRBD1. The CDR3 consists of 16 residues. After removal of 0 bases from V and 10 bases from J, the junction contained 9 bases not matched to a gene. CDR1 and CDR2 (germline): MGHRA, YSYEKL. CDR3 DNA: TGCGCCAGCAGCCAAGATCCGCGGACAGGGGTGGGAAAACTGTTTTTT. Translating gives CASSQDPRTGVGKLFF.

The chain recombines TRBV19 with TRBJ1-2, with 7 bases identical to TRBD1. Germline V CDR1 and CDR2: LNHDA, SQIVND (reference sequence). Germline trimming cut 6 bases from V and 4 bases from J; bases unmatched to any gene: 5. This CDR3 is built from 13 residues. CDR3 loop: CASRAGQIYGYTF. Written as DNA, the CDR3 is TGTGCCAGTAGGGCGGGACAGATCTATGGCTACACCTTC.

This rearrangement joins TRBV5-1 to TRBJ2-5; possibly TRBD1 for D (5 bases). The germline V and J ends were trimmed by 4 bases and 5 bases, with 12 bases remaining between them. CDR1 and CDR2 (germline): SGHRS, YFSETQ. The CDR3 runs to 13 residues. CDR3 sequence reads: CASSIGHGETQYF. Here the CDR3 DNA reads TGCGCCAGCAGCATAGGACACGGGGAGACCCAGTACTTC.

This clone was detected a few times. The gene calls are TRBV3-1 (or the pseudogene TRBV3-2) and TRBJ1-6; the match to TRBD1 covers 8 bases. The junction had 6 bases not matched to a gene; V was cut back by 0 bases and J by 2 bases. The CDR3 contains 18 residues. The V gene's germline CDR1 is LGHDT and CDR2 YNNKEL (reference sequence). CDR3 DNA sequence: TGTGCCAGCAGCCAAGAGTCGGACAGGGAGACCTATAATTCACCCCTCCACTTT. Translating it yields CASSQESDRETYNSPLHF.